This T cell receptor (beta chain) was observed in a study of CD8+ T cells in alopecia areata (dated by TCRdb to the late 2010s). Background on the whole study: Treated patients were enrolled in an open-label pilot trial of oral tofacitinib, 5 to 10 mg twice daily, for moderate-to-severe alopecia areata. Patients received tofacitinib for 6 to 18 months and were then followed off drug for 6 months to check for delayed response and recurrence. The study used high-throughput TCRbeta sequencing to examine T cell clonal expansion in alopecia areata, in both the C3H/HeJ mouse model and human patients. On the human side, TCRbeta sequencing was run on scalp tissue and on sorted CD4+ and CD8+ peripheral blood T cells from healthy controls and from alopecia areata patients with either patchy or totalis/universalis disease. Tofacitinib-treated patients had biopsies at baseline and at 4 and 24 weeks of treatment, with a later scalp biopsy in several patients. Clonality in the scalp was compared among normal scalp (n=4), patchy alopecia areata scalp (n=8), and alopecia totalis/universalis scalp (n=8). RNA came from the PAXgene miRNA kit for fixed scalp, the miRNeasy kit for PBMCs, and the RNeasy kit for mouse skin. Amplification of TCRbeta CDR3 regions was done by immunoSEQ multiplex PCR using 35 Vbeta forward primers and 13 Jbeta reverse primers.

The paper's findings and limits, for the study overall: Unlike mouse skin, which is dominated by gammadelta T cells, normal human skin has resident alphabeta T cells that are also sequenced, and this complicates analysis of the scalp TCR repertoire. Compared with normal scalp, lesional scalp had higher clonality and more expanded CD8+ clones, particularly in alopecia totalis/universalis, a pattern that suggests antigenic drive. Shared TCR sequences between patients were less evident than in mice, which may be partly attributable to HLA diversity in the patient population.

The time point label on this specimen signifies: baseline before oral tofacitinib. Lesional scalp punch biopsies and peripheral blood were collected from alopecia areata patients. PBMCs were separated by density centrifugation and stained for CD3, CD4 and CD8, after which CD4+ and CD8+ T cells were sorted on a FACSAria. The CDR3 goes from the cysteine to the phenylalanine over 14 residues. Only CDR3 DNA is held: 42 bases, read in frame from base 1. At the junction V is shortened by 1 base and J by 7 bases, with 13 bases in between. The germline V gene sets CDR1 to SGHVS and CDR2 to FQNEAQ. This clone was detected once. No antigen is known for it. The sample holds no much larger clone one base away, and base qualities are not on file. Libraries were made using the immunoSEQ multiplex PCR assay. RNA was extracted from all samples and reverse transcribed into cDNA as template for TCR sequencing. First-strand cDNA was synthesized with SuperScript III using a 2:1 mix of oligo-dT and random hexamers. A synthetic immune receptor repertoire was used to gauge amplification bias, and whatever bias remained was removed computationally. As for the original processing: Raw reads were preprocessed for error removal, and CDR3 was defined according to IMGT conventions as running from the conserved cysteine to phenylalanine. Clonality was computed by normalizing Shannon entropy by log2 of the number of productive unique TCRs and subtracting the result from 1. Whether each scalp clone was CD4 or CD8 was inferred by checking scalp TCRbeta sequences against the CD4 and CD8 repertoires from sorted blood. TCRdb obtained this table from immuneACCESS and retained in-frame rearrangements with V and J assigned. These tables miss some clones; where compared with another copy, unresolved V genes account for less than half of the shortfall, and the remainder is unexplained. V, J and clone size derive from that table, while D and trimming were established from the DNA sequence. Recorded for this sample are some 51,000 clones; 96% of them occurred a single time. The biggest ten clones account for around 25% of the sample.

The sample here was CD8+ T cells sorted from blood, taken at week 0. The receptor comes from a human donor with alopecia areata. Recombination connected TRBV7-8 to TRBJ1-2; a tentative D call is TRBD1 (5 bases match). The CDR3 loop reads CASSLGGALRGYTF. The DNA is as follows: TGTGCCAGCAGCTTAGGAGGGGCCCTGCGTGGCTACACCTTC.